The 18 T cell receptor beta chains reported below all come from one sample, sequenced in a study of CXCR3-negative and CXCR3-positive naive CD8 T cells. The libraries of TRB cDNA were prepared using 5' RACE with UMI labels. One entry per CDR3 protein, without DNA, is what TCRdb gives after re-calling the 5' RACE reads. Its clone listing holds over 100,000 distinct CDR3 sequences. The sample taken for sequencing was naive CXCR3- CD8+ T cells from blood. The subset was: CD45RO-CCR7+CD27+CD95- naive CD8+ T cells lacking CXCR3 (TNR3-). These receptors were obtained from a human donor in good health. Some clones in this sample may be carry-over from other donors' samples.

The chain is built from TRBV12-3 or TRBV12-4 and TRBJ1-1. CDR3 length: 12 amino acids. This chain's CDR3 is CASSHGPEGAFF.

The V call is TRBV6-1, the J call TRBJ2-2; the D call from TCRdb, TRBD2, cannot be confirmed without DNA. Germline CDR1 MNHNS, CDR2 SASEGT. This CDR3 has 16 amino acids. CDR3 residues: CASSTRLALNTGELFF.

The genes are TRBV7-9 and TRBJ2-1; the D gene TCRdb calls, TRBD1, cannot be checked with no DNA. The CDR3 length is 14 residues. From germline, CDR1 is SEHNR and CDR2 FQNEAQ (reference sequence). The CDR3 loop reads CASRGGQGYNEQFF.

CDR3 in amino acids: CASSLAAGPYNEQFF. The chain uses TRBV7-2 and TRBJ2-1; TCRdb gives TRBD1 as the D gene, but with no DNA this cannot be confirmed. Germline loops: CDR1 SGHTA, CDR2 FQGNSA. The CDR3 contains 15 residues.

The V call is TRBV2, the J call TRBJ2-5; TCRdb indicates TRBD2, and absent DNA this call remains unverified. The CDR3 sequence is 16 residues long. The germline CDR1 and CDR2 sequences are SNHLY and FYNNEI. CDR3 in amino acids: CASTPGTSGGQETQYF.

V gene TRBV28 combines with J gene TRBJ2-7; without DNA, the TCRdb call of TRBD2 cannot be checked. Germline CDR1 reads MDHEN; CDR2 reads SYDVKM. CDR3 length: 16 residues. Here the CDR3 reads CASSLRDRAGAYEQYF.

The chain couples TRBV15 to TRBJ2-1; TCRdb's assignment of TRBD1 cannot be checked, as there is no DNA. The CDR3 has 15 amino acids. Germline V CDR1 and CDR2: LNHNV, YYDKDF (reference sequence). The CDR3 protein is CATSRDRGISSEQFF.

V is TRBV4-3 and J is TRBJ2-1. This CDR3 contains 16 residues. Germline V lookup: CDR1 LGHNA, CDR2 YSLEER. The chain's CDR3 is CASSQIYGSSYNEQFF.

The chain uses TRBV7-3 and TRBJ2-5. The CDR3 runs to 17 residues. The germline V gene has CDR1 SGHTA and CDR2 FQGTGA. CDR3 sequence reads: CASSLNGLVGSQETQYF.

The J gene is TRBJ2-7, the V gene TRBV7-9; TCRdb names TRBD1, which stays unverified in the absence of DNA. CDR3 length: 15 amino acids. The germline CDR1 and CDR2 sequences are SEHNR and FQNEAQ (reference sequence). The chain's CDR3 is CASSAPRGGAYEQYF.

This chain joins TRBV5-1 and TRBJ2-2; TCRdb's assignment of TRBD1 cannot be checked, as there is no DNA. This CDR3 is 14 amino acids long. The germline V gene encodes CDR1 SGHRS and CDR2 YFSETQ. The CDR3 spells CASSLAMGERELFF.

The chain combines TRBV9 with TRBJ1-2. Looked up from germline, CDR1 is SGDLS and CDR2 is YYNGEE. The CDR3 covers 15 residues. This chain's CDR3 is CASSVGGTPGNGYTF. Full variable domain (remainder filled in from reference TRBV9 and TRBJ1-2): DSGVTQTPKHLITATGQRVTLRCSPRSGDLSVYWYQQSLDQGLQFLIQYYNGEERAKGNILERFSAQQFPDLHSELNLSSLELGDSALYFCASSVGGTPGNGYTFGSGTRLTVV.

This chain links TRBV7-9 with TRBJ2-1; TCRdb's D call of TRBD1 is untestable without DNA. Germline values: CDR1 SEHNR, CDR2 FQNEAQ (reference sequence). The CDR3 is 14 amino acids. The CDR3 here is CASISPTGIDEQFF.

V usage is TRBV2 and J usage is TRBJ2-3; TCRdb lists TRBD1, though no DNA is available to test this call. The CDR3 loop spans 14 amino acids. Germline V lookup: CDR1 SNHLY, CDR2 FYNNEI. The CDR3 spells CASSDGGLTDTQYF.

The chain uses TRBV19 and TRBJ2-7; TCRdb selects TRBD1, and the lack of DNA leaves this call unchecked. Germline CDR1 LNHDA, CDR2 SQIVND (reference sequence). The CDR3 is 17 amino acids. This CDR3 reads CASSIIATGEFSYEQYF.

The genes are TRBV7-9 and TRBJ2-3; the D call of TRBD1 rests on TCRdb alone, since no DNA is present to check it. This CDR3 comprises 13 residues. CDR1 and CDR2 from the germline V gene are SEHNR and FQNEAQ (reference sequence). The CDR3 protein is CASSYPGPDTQYF.

The chain employs TRBV7-9 and TRBJ2-3; with no DNA, the TCRdb D assignment of TRBD1 cannot be verified. CDR3 length: 13 residues. Germline-derived CDR1 and CDR2 are SEHNR and FQNEAQ (reference sequence). The CDR3 here is CASGQGLTDTQYF.

The rearrangement uses TRBV7-2 and TRBJ2-7. Germline lookup yields CDR1 SGHTA and CDR2 FQGNSA. The CDR3 is 14 amino acids. The CDR3 sequence is CASSLETSLYEQYF.